These 31 T cell receptor beta chains came from one sample sequenced in a study of blood T cell repertoires in COVID-19. Some clones are missing from TCRdb's copy, which holds only in-frame ones; the method was immunoSEQ multiplex PCR. Of about 180,000 clones in the sample, approximately 86% are singletons; the top ten hold approximately 7%. Sample: peripheral blood. The source of these receptors is a man between 45 and 60 years old with active or convalescent COVID-19.

The V gene is TRBV5-4, the J gene TRBJ2-7; 9 bases fit TRBD1. From germline, CDR1 is SGHNT and CDR2 YYREEE (reference sequence). Trimming at V came to 3 bases and at J to 7 bases, leaving 8 bases not matched to a gene. This CDR3 comprises 14 residues. The CDR3 protein is CASSWRDRVSEQYF. DNA for the CDR3: TGTGCCAGCAGCTGGCGGGACAGGGTGAGTGAGCAGTACTTC.

The rearrangement joins TRBV19 to TRBJ2-1, with 9 nucleotides matching TRBD1. The CDR3 is 12 residues long. The V gene's germline CDR1 is LNHDA and CDR2 SQIVND (reference sequence). V was pared by 10 bases and J by 5 bases, with 3 bases of the junction left unmatched. The CDR3 sequence is CAIQGANNEQFF. The CDR3, as DNA: TGTGCCATACAGGGGGCAAACAATGAGCAGTTCTTC.

The chain links TRBV27 to TRBJ1-4, with 8 bases lining up with TRBD1. Germline values: CDR1 MNHEY, CDR2 SMNVEV (reference sequence). This CDR3 spans 15 amino acids. J gave up 9 bases and V 3 bases, and 9 bases lay outside the gene matches. The DNA of the CDR3 is TGTGCCAGCAGTTTTTTGGGACAGGCTGGGCAAAAACTGTTTTTT. This codes for CASSFLGQAGQKLFF.

The rearrangement joins TRBV6-4 to TRBJ2-5; 8 positions match TRBD2. The CDR3 has 19 residues. J was trimmed by 5 bases and V by 2 bases; bases with no gene match: 19. Germline lookup yields CDR1 MRHNA and CDR2 SNTAGT. CDR3 region: CASSDGPGGAGVVGETQYF. CDR3 coding DNA: TGTGCCAGCAGTGACGGCCCGGGGGGAGCGGGAGTAGTAGGCGAGACCCAGTACTTC.

The V call is TRBV9, the J call TRBJ1-6, with a weak D call TRBD1 (6 bases). Germline values: CDR1 SGDLS, CDR2 YYNGEE. The CDR3 totals 16 residues. V was trimmed by 3 bases and J by 8 bases, leaving 18 bases between them. CDR3 DNA: TGTGCCAGCAGCGGACGCGGGGAGGGGGGGGATTCACCCCTCCACTTT. Translating it yields CASSGRGEGGDSPLHF. The whole variable domain, remainder taken from reference TRBV9 and TRBJ1-6, is DSGVTQTPKHLITATGQRVTLRCSPRSGDLSVYWYQQSLDQGLQFLIQYYNGEERAKGNILERFSAQQFPDLHSELNLSSLELGDSALYFCASSGRGEGGDSPLHFGNGTRLTVT.

This chain uses TRBV7-2 with TRBJ2-2; no clear D gene. V lost 1 base to trimming and J lost 2 bases, with 8 bases between them. The CDR3 is 15 residues long. The germline gives CDR1 SGHTA, CDR2 FQGNSA. CDR3 sequence (DNA): TGTGCCAGCAGCTTAGGACTCCTCAACACCGGGGAGCTGTTTTTT. Protein: CASSLGLLNTGELFF.

The V gene is TRBV7-2, the J gene TRBJ1-1; tentatively, D is TRBD1 (5 bases). CDR3 length: 14 amino acids. CDR1 is SGHTA, CDR2 FQGNSA, per germline. The V end was cut by 1 base, the J end by 3 bases, with 9 bases between. Here the CDR3 DNA reads TGTGCCAGCAGCTTAGGACAGAGATACACTGAAGCTTTCTTT. Translated, it gives CASSLGQRYTEAFF. Together with reference TRBV7-2 and TRBJ1-1, the CDR3 gives the full variable domain: GAGVSQSPSNKVTEKGKDVELRCDPISGHTALYWYRQSLGQGLEFLIYFQGNSAPDKSGLPSDRFSAERTGGSVSTLTIQRTQQEDSAVYLCASSLGQRYTEAFFGQGTRLTVV.

This chain uses TRBV7-2 with TRBJ2-5, with D perhaps matching TRBD1 (5 bases). Between the trimmed V and J ends, which lost 5 bases and 4 bases, there was a span of 17 bases. This CDR3 has 15 amino acids. CDR1 and CDR2 (germline): SGHTA, FQGNSA. The CDR3: CASSPGPGNPETQYF. DNA of the CDR3: TGTGCCAGCAGCCCAGGTCCAGGGAACCCAGAGACCCAGTACTTC.

The CDR3 region has the DNA TGTGCCAGCAGCCCCTTGTTAGGACAGGGGAGTTCGGAAGGCTACACCTTC. It translates to CASSPLLGQGSSEGYTF. The chain couples TRBV5-4 to TRBJ1-2, with 9 positions matching TRBD1. Looked up from germline, CDR1 is SGHNT and CDR2 is YYREEE (reference sequence). The junction had 18 bases not matched to a gene; V was cut back by 4 bases and J by 8 bases. The CDR3 loop spans 17 amino acids. The variable domain in full, completed from reference TRBV5-4 and TRBJ1-2, reads ETGVTQSPTHLIKTRGQQVTLRCSSQSGHNTVSWYQQALGQGPQFIFQYYREEENGRGNFPPRFSGLQFPNYSSELNVNALELDDSALYLCASSPLLGQGSSEGYTFGSGTRLTVV.

The gene calls are TRBV11-2 and TRBJ2-5, with D possibly matching TRBD1 (6 bases). This CDR3 spans 15 amino acids. V gave up 5 bases and J gave up 5 bases, with 18 bases separating them. CDR1 and CDR2 (germline): SGHAT, FQNNGV. The CDR3 DNA sequence: TGTGCCAGCAGCATGGACAGAGGTTTCATCGAGACCCAGTACTTC. Encoded protein: CASSMDRGFIETQYF.

The J gene is TRBJ2-2, the V gene TRBV11-1; TRBD2 is a possible D gene (6 bases). Germline V lookup: CDR1 SGHAT, CDR2 FQDESV (reference sequence). The V end was cut by 5 bases, the J end by 4 bases, with 14 bases between. CDR3 length equals 15 residues. The CDR3 is CASSPHAGPTGELFF. The CDR3 DNA reads TGTGCCAGCAGCCCCCATGCGGGACCCACCGGGGAGCTGTTTTTT.

The gene calls are TRBV24-1 and TRBJ2-3, with TRBD2 identical over 8 bases. The CDR3 spans 17 residues. V was clipped by 1 base and J by 5 bases; unmatched bases: 10. Germline loops: CDR1 KGHDR, CDR2 SFDVKD. CDR3 sequence (DNA): TGTGCCACCAGTGATTTTGGTAGCGGGACGAGAATAGATACGCAGTATTTT. As protein: CATSDFGSGTRIDTQYF.

The chain uses TRBV19 and TRBJ2-7; TRBD2 is a possible D gene (6 bases). The CDR3 contains 14 residues. Germline CDR1 reads LNHDA; CDR2 reads SQIVND (reference sequence). V was clipped by 0 bases and J by 6 bases, with 12 bases between them. In DNA form, the CDR3 reads TGTGCCAGTAGTATAGATCTATCGGGGGTCGAGCAGTACTTC. The encoded protein is CASSIDLSGVEQYF. Full variable domain (remainder filled in from reference TRBV19 and TRBJ2-7): DGGITQSPKYLFRKEGQNVTLSCEQNLNHDAMYWYRQDPGQGLRLIYYSQIVNDFQKGDIAEGYSVSREKKESFPLTVTSAQKNPTAFYLCASSIDLSGVEQYFGPGTRLTVT.

The chain combines TRBV7-3 with TRBJ1-2, with TRBD1 identical over 11 bases. The J segment lost 8 bases and the V segment lost 5 bases, leaving 4 bases of the junction unmatched. Germline lookup yields CDR1 SGHTA and CDR2 FQGTGA. CDR3 length equals 13 residues. Here the CDR3 reads CASSLGTGGGYTF. Written as DNA, the CDR3 is TGTGCCAGCAGCCTCGGGACAGGGGGAGGCTACACCTTC.

V and J are TRBV4-3 and TRBJ2-7, with D tentatively TRBD1 (6 bases). The CDR3 has 13 amino acids. The V and J ends lost 1 base and 3 bases respectively, with 7 bases between them. In germline, CDR1 is LGHNA, CDR2 YSLEER. The chain's CDR3 is CASSQAGDYEQYF. CDR3 bases: TGCGCCAGCAGCCAAGCAGGGGACTACGAGCAGTACTTC.

J is TRBJ1-4 and V is TRBV6-1; no definite D call. V lost 0 bases and J 9 bases, leaving 8 bases between the germline ends. Germline CDR1 and CDR2: MNHNS and SASEGT. This CDR3 comprises 13 residues. The CDR3 loop reads CASSEAGSQKLFF. The CDR3 DNA follows: TGTGCCAGCAGTGAAGCGGGCTCCCAAAAACTGTTTTTT.

The V gene is TRBV24-1, the J gene TRBJ2-7; 11 bases map to TRBD1. The V segment lost 2 bases and the J segment 6 bases; nucleotides outside the gene matches: 11. The CDR3 totals 17 residues. The germline gives CDR1 KGHDR, CDR2 SFDVKD. The DNA of the CDR3 is TGTGCCACCAGTGATTGGGAACGGACAGGGGGCTTATCCGAGCAGTACTTC. Translated, it gives CATSDWERTGGLSEQYF.

The V and J genes are TRBV6-2 or TRBV6-3 and TRBJ2-3; no firm D call. The germline gives CDR1 MNHEY, CDR2 SVGEGT. Trimming cost V 2 bases and J 2 bases, with 14 bases left between them. The CDR3 covers 16 residues. DNA for the CDR3: TGTGCCAGCAGTTACGGGCAGAGACCATTCACAGATACGCAGTATTTT. Translation gives CASSYGQRPFTDTQYF.

The rearrangement joins TRBV5-6 to TRBJ1-1; D unclear. This CDR3 has 14 residues. Per germline, CDR1 SGHDT and CDR2 YYEEEE. V lost 0 bases to trimming and J lost 2 bases, with 8 bases between them. The CDR3 DNA is TGTGCCAGCAGCTTGGATCAGGCCAACACTGAAGCTTTCTTT. Translated, it gives CASSLDQANTEAFF. Variable domain in full (rest from reference TRBV5-6 and TRBJ1-1): DAGVTQSPTHLIKTRGQQVTLRCSPKSGHDTVSWYQQALGQGPQFIFQYYEEEERQRGNFPDRFSGHQFPNYSSELNVNALLLGDSALYLCASSLDQANTEAFFGQGTRLTVV.

This chain joins TRBV9 and TRBJ1-2; 10 positions agree with TRBD1. The CDR3 length is 15 residues. Germline assignment: CDR1 SGDLS and CDR2 YYNGEE. V was pared by 3 bases and J by 4 bases, with 6 bases of the junction left unmatched. CDR3 residues: CASSASGTGAYGYTF. Here the CDR3 DNA reads TGTGCCAGCAGCGCTTCCGGGACAGGGGCCTATGGCTACACCTTC.

The chain joins TRBV29-1 to TRBJ2-7, with 7 bases matching TRBD1. Germline V gene lookup returns CDR1 SQVTM and CDR2 ANQGSEA. Trimming took 6 bases from V and 5 from J; bases not matched to a gene: 4. CDR3 length equals 11 residues. CDR3 coding DNA: TGCAGCGTGGGACAGAGAAACGAGCAGTACTTC. Translation: CSVGQRNEQYF.

The chain carries TRBV7-9 and TRBJ1-2, with 8 bases matching TRBD1. J was trimmed by 8 bases and V by 5 bases; bases with no gene match: 4. The CDR3 totals 12 residues. Per the germline V gene, CDR1 is SEHNR and CDR2 is FQNEAQ (reference sequence). The CDR3 protein is CASSQGARGYTF. DNA for the CDR3: TGTGCCAGCAGCCAGGGGGCGAGGGGCTACACCTTC.

CDR3 loop: CASSYSGQGGYEQYF. CDR3 sequence (DNA): TGTGCCAGCAGTTACTCGGGACAGGGGGGGTACGAGCAGTACTTC. The chain employs TRBV6-5 and TRBJ2-7; 11 bases line up with TRBD1. The CDR3 is made up of 15 amino acids. The V gene end was trimmed by 0 bases and the J gene end by 4 bases; junction bases not matched to a gene: 2. Looked up from germline, CDR1 is MNHEY and CDR2 is SVGAGI.

The J gene is TRBJ1-1, the V gene TRBV29-1; D is unclear. This CDR3 spans 12 amino acids. CDR1 is SQVTM and CDR2 is ANQGSEA in the germline V gene. The V end was cut by 7 bases, the J end by 2 bases, with 11 bases between. CDR3 amino acids: CSAHDINTEAFF. The CDR3 DNA reads as TGCAGCGCGCATGACATTAACACTGAAGCTTTCTTT. The complete variable domain, with remaining parts taken from reference TRBV29-1 and TRBJ1-1, reads SAVISQKPSRDICQRGTSLTIQCQVDSQVTMMFWYRQQPGQSLTLIATANQGSEATYESGFVIDKFPISRPNLTFSTLTVSNMSPEDSSIYLCSAHDINTEAFFGQGTRLTVV.

The gene calls are TRBV10-3 and TRBJ2-5, with 10 nucleotides matching TRBD2. Unmatched junction bases numbered 3, after V lost 3 bases and J lost 5 bases. Per the germline V gene, CDR1 is ENHRY and CDR2 is SYGVKD. This CDR3 has 14 residues. The CDR3 reads CAISEAGGRETQYF. CDR3 DNA sequence: TGTGCCATCAGTGAAGCGGGGGGGCGTGAGACCCAGTACTTC.

The rearrangement uses TRBV2 and TRBJ2-3, with D possibly TRBD1 on 6 matching bases. There are 15 residues in the CDR3. V lost 6 bases and J lost 5, with 18 bases in between. CDR1 is SNHLY, CDR2 FYNNEI, per germline. The DNA of the CDR3 is TGTGCCAGCAGAGGGACAACCAAAACAGGAGATACGCAGTATTTT. Translating gives CASRGTTKTGDTQYF.

The genes are TRBV19 and TRBJ1-5; D not certain. Trimming cost V 7 bases and J 7 bases, with 17 bases left between them. The CDR3 length is 14 residues. The germline gives CDR1 LNHDA, CDR2 SQIVND (reference sequence). The DNA of the CDR3 is TGTGCCAGTACTTGGATCGGGAGCGGACAGCCCCAGCATTTT. Translation: CASTWIGSGQPQHF.

This chain joins TRBV6-5 and TRBJ1-6; TRBD1 might be the D (5 bases). Germline CDR1 and CDR2: MNHEY and SVGAGI. The germline V and J ends were trimmed by 0 bases and 2 bases, with 5 bases remaining between them. The CDR3 runs to 15 residues. CDR3 sequence reads: CASSYSGAYNSPLHF. The CDR3 DNA follows: TGTGCCAGCAGTTACTCAGGGGCCTATAATTCACCCCTCCACTTT.

J is TRBJ2-1 and V is TRBV6-2 or TRBV6-3; D gene uncertain. Germline CDR1 is MNHEY and CDR2 is SVGEGT. This CDR3 contains 17 residues. V gave up 2 bases and J gave up 10 bases, with 24 bases separating them. The chain's CDR3 is CASSYPYRVSATVEQFF. CDR3 nucleotide sequence: TGTGCCAGCAGTTACCCCTACCGGGTGTCCGCGACCGTGGAGCAGTTCTTC.

CDR3 protein: CASSLGGGNTIYF. In DNA form, the CDR3 reads TGTGCCAGCAGCTTAGGGGGCGGGAACACCATATATTTT. The chain carries TRBV13 and TRBJ1-3; D not certain. Trimming stripped 0 bases from V and 7 bases from J, with 7 bases between. CDR3 length: 13 residues. Per germline, CDR1 PRHDT and CDR2 FYEKMQ (reference sequence).

V and J are TRBV2 and TRBJ2-5; tentative D call: TRBD1 (5 bases). Trimming shortened V by 5 bases and J by 4 bases, and 11 bases separated the two germline ends. In germline, CDR1 is SNHLY, CDR2 FYNNEI. The CDR3 loop spans 13 amino acids. CDR3 loop: CASSPGPGETQYF. DNA for the CDR3: TGTGCCAGCAGTCCAGGGCCGGGAGAGACCCAGTACTTC. The whole variable domain, filled in from reference TRBV2 and TRBJ2-5, reads EPEVTQTPSHQVTQMGQEVILRCVPISNHLYFYWYRQILGQKVEFLVSFYNNEISEKSEIFDDQFSVERPDGSNFTLKIRSTKLEDSAMYFCASSPGPGETQYFGPGTRLLVL.